This T cell receptor beta chain was recovered during a study of shared clonotypes between healthy human individuals. The assay was run at deep level. In the original analysis: There were no quality scores in the junction-only immunoSEQ sequences, so filtering differed. The method was immunoSEQ multiplex PCR; TCRdb's version includes in-frame clones alone and lacks a portion of them. That table is the source of V, J and clone size, and D and trimming were worked out from the DNA. The table has fewer than 1.8 million clones, roughly 98.5% seen once. Donors, healthy HIV-negative adults, lacked recent acute infections or vaccinations. The donor cohort consisted entirely of Caucasian adults residing in Nashville, Tennessee. The receptor comes from a man aged 30 to 45 in good health. The sample consisted of naive CD4+ T cells sorted from blood. Subset here: CD45RA+ positively selected.

CDR3 protein: CASSRDRGYEKLFF. The CDR3, as DNA: TGTGCCAGCAGCCGAGACAGGGGATATGAAAAACTGTTTTTT. The J gene is TRBJ1-4, the V gene TRBV14, with 8 bases fitting TRBD1. This CDR3 is built from 14 residues. Looked up from germline, CDR1 is SGHDN and CDR2 is FVKESK. V shed 4 bases, J shed 6 bases, and the junction held 4 bases outside the gene matches.